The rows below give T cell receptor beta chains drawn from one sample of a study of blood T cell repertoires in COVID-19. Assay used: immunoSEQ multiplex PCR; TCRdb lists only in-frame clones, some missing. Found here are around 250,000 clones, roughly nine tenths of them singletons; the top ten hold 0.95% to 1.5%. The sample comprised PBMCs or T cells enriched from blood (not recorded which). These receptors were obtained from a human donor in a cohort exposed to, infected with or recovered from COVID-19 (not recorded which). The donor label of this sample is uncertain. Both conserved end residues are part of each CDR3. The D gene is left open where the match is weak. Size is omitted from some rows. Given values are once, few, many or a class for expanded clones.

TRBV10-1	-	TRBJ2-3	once	CASSREGQRTDTQYF	TGCGCCAGCAGTCGGGAGGGACAGCGCACAGATACGCAGTATTTT
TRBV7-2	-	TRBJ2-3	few	CASSFHPPGTDTQYF	TGTGCCAGCAGCTTCCATCCCCCGGGCACAGATACGCAGTATTTT
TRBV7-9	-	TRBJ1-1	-	CASSYGTSGTEAFF	TGTGCCAGCAGCTATGGGACATCAGGGACTGAAGCTTTCTTT
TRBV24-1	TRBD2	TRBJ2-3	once	CATSESGGRTDTQYF	TGTGCCACCAGTGAGAGCGGGGGGAGAACAGATACGCAGTATTTT
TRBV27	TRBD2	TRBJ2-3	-	CASSSYPLAADTQYF	TGTGCCAGCAGTTCATACCCCCTAGCGGCAGATACGCAGTATTTT
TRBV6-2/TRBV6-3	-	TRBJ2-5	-	CASSAQGRPLETQYF	TGTGCCAGCAGTGCCCAGGGGCGGCCCCTGGAGACCCAGTACTTC
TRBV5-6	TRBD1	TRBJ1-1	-	CASSVGQGDSEAFF	TGTGCCAGCAGCGTGGGACAGGGGGACTCTGAAGCTTTCTTT
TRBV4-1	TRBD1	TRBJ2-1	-	CASSQQGARVEQFF	TGCGCCAGCAGCCAACAGGGGGCCCGGGTTGAGCAGTTCTTC
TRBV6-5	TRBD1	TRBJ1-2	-	CASSRDRVEYGYTF	TGTGCCAGCAGCCGGGACAGGGTGGAGTATGGCTACACCTTC
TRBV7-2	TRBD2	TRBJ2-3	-	CASSFPRTRGADTQYF	TGTGCCAGCAGCTTTCCCCGGACCCGGGGGGCAGATACGCAGTATTTT
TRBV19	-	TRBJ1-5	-	CASSIRGLGNQPQHF	TGTGCCAGTAGTATCAGGGGTCTCGGCAATCAGCCCCAGCATTTT
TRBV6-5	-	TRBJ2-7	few	CASSLQGGKIYEQYF	TGTGCCAGCAGTCTACAGGGAGGGAAAATCTACGAGCAGTACTTC
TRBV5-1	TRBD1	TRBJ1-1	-	CASSLGTGAMNTEAFF	TGCGCCAGCAGCCTAGGGACAGGGGCCATGAACACTGAAGCTTTCTTT
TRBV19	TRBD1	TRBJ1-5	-	CASSTAGTGVGQPQHF	TGTGCCAGTAGTACCGCAGGGACAGGGGTAGGTCAGCCCCAGCATTTT
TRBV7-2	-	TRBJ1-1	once	CASSLDRLNTEAFF	TGTGCCAGCAGCTTAGACAGACTGAACACTGAAGCTTTCTTT
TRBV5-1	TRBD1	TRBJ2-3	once	CASSWQGDRTDTQYF	TGCGCCAGCAGCTGGCAGGGGGATCGCACAGATACGCAGTATTTT
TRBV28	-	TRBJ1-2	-	CASSPLGLSGYTF	TGTGCCAGCAGCCCCCTGGGGCTATCCGGCTACACCTTC
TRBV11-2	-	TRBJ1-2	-	CASTDGGQGSNYGYTF	TGTGCCAGCACCGACGGGGGGCAGGGTAGTAACTATGGCTACACCTTC
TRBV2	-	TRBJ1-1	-	CASGKPGLKNTEAFF	TGTGCCAGCGGGAAGCCGGGACTGAAAAACACTGAAGCTTTCTTT
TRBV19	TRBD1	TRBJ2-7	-	CASMPPGQGAREQYF	TGTGCCAGTATGCCACCGGGACAGGGGGCGCGTGAGCAGTACTTC
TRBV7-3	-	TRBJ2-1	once	CASSLLGGASQFF	TGTGCCAGCAGCTTACTCGGAGGTGCGTCGCAGTTCTTC
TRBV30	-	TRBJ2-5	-	CAWSSETQYF	TGTGCCTGGTCTTCGGAGACCCAGTACTTC
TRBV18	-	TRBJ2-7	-	CASSPPSDEGEQYF	TGTGCCAGCTCACCACCGAGTGACGAGGGCGAGCAGTACTTC
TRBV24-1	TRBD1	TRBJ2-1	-	CATSDSDRDRSYNEQFF	TGTGCCACCAGTGATTCCGACCGGGACAGGAGCTACAATGAGCAGTTCTTC
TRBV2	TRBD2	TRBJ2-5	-	CASSEGVSGRGETQYF	TGTGCCAGCAGTGAAGGAGTGTCAGGGAGGGGAGAGACCCAGTACTTC
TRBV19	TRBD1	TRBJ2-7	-	CASSPTGGNEQYF	TGTGCCAGTAGCCCAACAGGGGGGAACGAGCAGTACTTC
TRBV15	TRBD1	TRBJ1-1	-	CATSSPGTAYEGAFF	TGTGCCACCAGCAGTCCCGGGACAGCCTATGAAGGGGCTTTCTTT
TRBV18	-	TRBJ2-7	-	CASSPRVEFEQYF	TGTGCCAGCTCACCACGCGTAGAGTTTGAGCAGTACTTC
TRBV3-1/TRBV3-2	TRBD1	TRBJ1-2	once	CASSQPGTGHYGYTF	TGTGCCAGCAGCCAGCCCGGGACAGGGCACTATGGCTACACCTTC
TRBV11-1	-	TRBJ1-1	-	CASSLARPNTEAFF	TGTGCCAGCAGCTTAGCGCGCCCGAACACTGAAGCTTTCTTT
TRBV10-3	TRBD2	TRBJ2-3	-	CAISESKAGVSTDTQYF	TGTGCCATCAGTGAGTCGAAGGCGGGGGTAAGCACAGATACGCAGTATTTT
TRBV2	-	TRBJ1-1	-	CASLDRYYTEAFF	TGTGCCTCATTAGACAGGTACTACACTGAAGCTTTCTTT
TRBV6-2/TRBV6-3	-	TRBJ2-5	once	CASSYVQGFQETQYF	TGTGCCAGCAGTTACGTACAGGGATTTCAAGAGACCCAGTACTTC
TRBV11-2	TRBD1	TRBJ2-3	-	CASSLGQGPDTQYF	TGTGCCAGCAGCTTAGGACAGGGCCCAGATACGCAGTATTTT
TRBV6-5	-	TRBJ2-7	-	CASRSLAGSYEQYF	TGTGCCAGCAGGTCTCTCGCGGGCTCCTACGAGCAGTACTTC
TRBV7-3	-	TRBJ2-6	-	CASSLPGELGANVLTF	TGTGCCAGCAGCCTACCAGGGGAGCTTGGGGCCAACGTCCTGACTTTC
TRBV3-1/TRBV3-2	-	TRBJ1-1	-	CASSPISRGTEAFF	TGTGCCAGCAGCCCCATTAGCCGGGGGACTGAAGCTTTCTTT
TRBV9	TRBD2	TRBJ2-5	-	CASSASGGAWETQYF	TGTGCCAGCAGCGCTAGCGGGGGGGCGTGGGAGACCCAGTACTTC
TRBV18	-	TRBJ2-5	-	CASSPPSGEETQYF	TGTGCCAGCTCACCCCCCTCGGGGGAAGAGACCCAGTACTTC
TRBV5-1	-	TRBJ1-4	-	CASSFGAGTGHNEKLFF	-
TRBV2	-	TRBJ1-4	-	CASTKTTGIELFF	TGTGCCAGCACGAAAACGACAGGAATTGAACTGTTTTTT
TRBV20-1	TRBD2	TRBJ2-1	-	CSASRAGGANEQFF	TGCAGTGCTAGTAGGGCGGGGGGTGCCAATGAGCAGTTCTTC
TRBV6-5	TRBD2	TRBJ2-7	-	CASSYVAGGAYEQYF	TGTGCCAGCAGTTACGTAGCGGGGGGTGCCTACGAGCAGTACTTC
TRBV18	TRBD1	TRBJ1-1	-	CASSLSQGAEAFF	TGTGCCAGCTCACTCTCGCAGGGGGCTGAAGCTTTCTTT
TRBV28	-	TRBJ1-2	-	CASSLGSGNYGYTF	TGTGCCAGCAGTTTAGGGTCGGGAAACTATGGCTACACCTTC
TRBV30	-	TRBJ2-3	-	CAWSGGATDTQYF	TGTGCCTGGAGCGGGGGTGCCACAGATACGCAGTATTTT
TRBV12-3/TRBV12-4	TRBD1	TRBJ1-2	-	CASSLGQIYGYTF	TGTGCCAGCAGCTTGGGACAGATCTATGGCTACACCTTC
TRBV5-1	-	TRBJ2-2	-	CASSAGVSNTGELFF	TGCGCCAGCAGCGCCGGGGTATCGAACACCGGGGAGCTGTTTTTT
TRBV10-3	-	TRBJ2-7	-	CAISDDRDEQYF	TGTGCCATCAGTGACGACAGAGACGAGCAGTACTTC
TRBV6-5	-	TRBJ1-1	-	CASSSWSSEAFF	TGTGCCAGCAGCTCGTGGAGTTCTGAAGCTTTCTTT
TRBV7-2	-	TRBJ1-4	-	CASSQTEKLFF	TGTGCCAGCAGCCAGACAGAGAAACTGTTTTTT
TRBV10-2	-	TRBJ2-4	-	CASSQSAVTKNIQYF	TGCGCCAGCAGTCAGTCCGCGGTTACCAAAAACATTCAGTACTTC
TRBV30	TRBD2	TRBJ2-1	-	CAWSAGGRGFNEQFF	TGTGCCTGGAGTGCGGGGGGGCGAGGGTTCAATGAGCAGTTCTTC
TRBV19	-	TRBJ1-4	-	CASSLRGVSLPLNEATNEKLFF	TGTGCCAGTTCCTTAAGGGGCGTTTCTCTCCCACTTAACGAGGCAACTAATGAAAAACTGTTTTTT